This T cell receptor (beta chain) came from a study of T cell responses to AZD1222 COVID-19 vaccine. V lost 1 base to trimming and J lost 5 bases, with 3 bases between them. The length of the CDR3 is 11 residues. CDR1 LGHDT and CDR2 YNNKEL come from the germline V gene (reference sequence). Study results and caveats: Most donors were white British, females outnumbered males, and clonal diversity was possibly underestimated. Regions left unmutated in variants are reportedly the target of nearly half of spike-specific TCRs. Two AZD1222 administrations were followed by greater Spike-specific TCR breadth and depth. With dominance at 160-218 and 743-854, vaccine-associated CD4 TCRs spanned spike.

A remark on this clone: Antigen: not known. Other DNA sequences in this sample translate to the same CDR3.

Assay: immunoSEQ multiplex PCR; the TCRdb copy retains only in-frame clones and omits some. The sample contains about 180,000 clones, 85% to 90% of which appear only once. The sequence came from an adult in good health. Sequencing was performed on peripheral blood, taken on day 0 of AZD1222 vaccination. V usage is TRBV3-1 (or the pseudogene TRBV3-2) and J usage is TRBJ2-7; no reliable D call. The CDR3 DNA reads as TGTGCCAGCAGCCAAGCTCACGAGCAGTACTTC. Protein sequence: CASSQAHEQYF.